This paragraph reports one TCR beta chain. No antigen is known for it. CDR3 length: 15 amino acids. Trimming shortened V by 2 bases and J by 4 bases, and 12 bases separated the two germline ends. Germline V lookup: CDR1 MDHEN, CDR2 SYDVKM. Primers: 60 V beta forward and 13 J beta reverse. Here immunoSEQ multiplex PCR was the method, and the copy in TCRdb shows in-frame clones only, minus some. This table has about 92,000 clones, about nine tenths appearing once. The data were obtained in a study of glioma-infiltrating T cells after dendritic cell vaccination. In the study overall: Glioblastoma patients came from Phase I and II dendritic cell vaccination trials.

Study-level findings and limits: Estimated pretreatment TIL content predicted outcome after dendritic cell vaccination.

Only patients with spare fresh-frozen tumor and over two years of follow-up were included. This receptor was taken from a human donor with glioblastoma. Sequencing used blood, obtained before dendritic cell vaccination. The rearrangement joins TRBV28 to TRBJ2-1; tentatively, D is TRBD1 (5 bases). CDR3 in DNA: TGTGCCAGCAGTTTAAATAAGGGGTTTTACAATGAGCAGTTCTTC. Its protein is CASSLNKGFYNEQFF.